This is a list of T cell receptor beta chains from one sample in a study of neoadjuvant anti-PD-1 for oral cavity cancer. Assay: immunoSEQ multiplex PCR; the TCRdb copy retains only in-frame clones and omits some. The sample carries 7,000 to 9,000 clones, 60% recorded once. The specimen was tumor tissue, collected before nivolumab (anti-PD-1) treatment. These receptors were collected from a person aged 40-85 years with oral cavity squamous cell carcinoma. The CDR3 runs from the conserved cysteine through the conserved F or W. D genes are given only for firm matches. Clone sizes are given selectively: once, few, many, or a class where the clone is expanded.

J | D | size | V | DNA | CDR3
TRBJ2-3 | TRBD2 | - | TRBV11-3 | TGTGCCAGCAGCGACGGGGGGGCTAGTAATACGCAGTATTTT | CASSDGGASNTQYF
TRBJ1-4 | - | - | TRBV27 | TGTGCCAGCAGGGGAACCGCTGCGGCAACTAATGAAAAACTGTTTTTT | CASRGTAAATNEKLFF
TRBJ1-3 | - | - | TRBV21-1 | TGTGCCAGCAGTATGGGGGCTTTATATTTT | CASSMGALYF
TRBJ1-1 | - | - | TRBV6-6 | TGTGCCAGCCGGGAACCCGGCACTGAAGCTTTCTTT | CASREPGTEAFF
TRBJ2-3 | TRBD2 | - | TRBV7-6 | TGTGCCAGCAGCTCCCTCCTAGCGGGGGGGCAGGATACGCAGTATTTT | CASSSLLAGGQDTQYF
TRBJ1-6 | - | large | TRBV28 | TGTGCCAGCAGTTTGGGGGGGGGCAGGGATAATTCACCCCTCCACTTT | CASSLGGGRDNSPLHF
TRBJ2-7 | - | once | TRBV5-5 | TGTGCCAGCAGCTCGGACATCTTTAGCTACGAGCAGTACTTC | CASSSDIFSYEQYF
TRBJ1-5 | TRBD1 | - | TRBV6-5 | TGTGCCAGCAGTGGACAGGGGATCAATCAGCCCCAGCATTTT | CASSGQGINQPQHF
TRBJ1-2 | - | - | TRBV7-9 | TGTGCCAGCAGCTTAGCGTCGGGGTGGGGCTACACCTTC | CASSLASGWGYTF
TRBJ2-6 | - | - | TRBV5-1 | TGCGCCAGCAGCTTGGGCGGGACTGGGGCCAACGTCCTGACTTTC | CASSLGGTGANVLTF
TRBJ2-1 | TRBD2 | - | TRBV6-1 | TGTGCCAGCAGTGAATTTCTAGCGGGGGCTCTTAATGAGCAGTTCTTC | CASSEFLAGALNEQFF
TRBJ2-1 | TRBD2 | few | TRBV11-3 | TGTGCCAGCAGCTTGGCTAGCGGGGAGTACAATGAGCAGTTCTTC | CASSLASGEYNEQFF
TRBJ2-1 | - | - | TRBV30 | TGTGCCGGGGGGTGGGGCAATGAGCAGTTCTTC | CAGGWGNEQFF
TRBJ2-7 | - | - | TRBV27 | TGTGCCAGCAGTTTTTCGCGGATTCCCTACGAGCAGTACTTC | CASSFSRIPYEQYF
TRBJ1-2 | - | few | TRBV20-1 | TGCAGTGCTAGCGATGACTATGGCTACACCTTC | CSASDDYGYTF
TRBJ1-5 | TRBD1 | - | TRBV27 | TGTGCCAGCAGTTTCACCCGGTTCGACAGGGGGGGCAATCAGCCCCAGCATTTT | CASSFTRFDRGGNQPQHF
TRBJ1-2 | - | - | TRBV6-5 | TGTGCCAGCACCCTCTTAGAGGGCTACACCTTC | CASTLLEGYTF
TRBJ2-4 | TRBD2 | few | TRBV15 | TGTGCCACCAGCAGGGGAGGGGAGGGGAACATTCAGTACTTC | CATSRGGEGNIQYF
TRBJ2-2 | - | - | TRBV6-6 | TGTGCCAGCAGTTACTCCACCGGGGAGCTGTTTTTT | CASSYSTGELFF
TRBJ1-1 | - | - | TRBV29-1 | TGCAGCGTTGAGGCAGGGGTGAACACTGAAGCTTTCTTT | CSVEAGVNTEAFF
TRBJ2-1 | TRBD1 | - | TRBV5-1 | TGCGCCAGCAGGAGGGACAGGGCAAAGGGTGAGCAGTTCTTC | CASRRDRAKGEQFF
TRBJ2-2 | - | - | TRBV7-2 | TGTGCCAGCAGCTTAAGGTCGGCTTTGGGCCCCAACACCGGGGAGCTGTTTTTT | CASSLRSALGPNTGELFF
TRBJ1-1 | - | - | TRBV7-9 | TGTGCCAGCAGCTACTCAGGTAGTGAAGCTTTCTTT | CASSYSGSEAFF
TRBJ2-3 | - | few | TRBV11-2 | TGTGCCAGCAGCCGTCGGGGTGGTGGACCAGATACGCAGTATTTT | CASSRRGGGPDTQYF
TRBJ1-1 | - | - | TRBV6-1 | TGTGCCAGCAGTGAAGCGCGGGGCAGGCTGAACACTGAAGCTTTCTTT | CASSEARGRLNTEAFF
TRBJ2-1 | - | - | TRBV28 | TGTGCCAGCAGTTTAGTTAGCGTCAGCTCCTACAATGAGCAGTTCTTC | CASSLVSVSSYNEQFF
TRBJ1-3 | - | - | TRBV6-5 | TGTGCCAGCAGTTACGGCGCCATCAACTCTGGAAACACCATATATTTT | CASSYGAINSGNTIYF
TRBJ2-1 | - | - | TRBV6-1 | TGTGCCAGCACCCGAGGGGGATCAAACGATGAGCAGTTCTTC | CASTRGGSNDEQFF
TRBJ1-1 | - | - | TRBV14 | TGTGCCAGCAGCCCCTTCGCCACTGAAGCTTTCTTT | CASSPFATEAFF
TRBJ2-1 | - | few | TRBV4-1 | TGCGCCAGCAGCTCCTCGGACAGATACAATGAGCAGTTCTTC | CASSSSDRYNEQFF
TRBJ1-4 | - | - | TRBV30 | TGTGCCTGGAGTGTCGCCAGGATGGGAGCAACTAATGAAAAACTGTTTTTT | CAWSVARMGATNEKLFF
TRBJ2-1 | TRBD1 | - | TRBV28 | TGTGCCAGCAGTTTACAGGGGGCCGGGGGCTATGAGCAGTTCTTC | CASSLQGAGGYEQFF
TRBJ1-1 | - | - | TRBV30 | TGTGCCGGAGGGAAGGGCCCCACTGAAGCTTTCTTT | CAGGKGPTEAFF
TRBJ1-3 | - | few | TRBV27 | TGTGCCAGCAGTTTAAGCTATACTGGACATACGGCTGGAAACACCATATATTTT | CASSLSYTGHTAGNTIYF
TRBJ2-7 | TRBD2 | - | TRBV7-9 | TGTGCCAGCAGCTTCCCCCGGACTAGCGGGGGGAGCTCCTACGAGCAGTACTTC | CASSFPRTSGGSSYEQYF
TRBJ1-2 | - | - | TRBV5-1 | TGCGCCAGCAGCTTGGAGGTCCCTAACATAGATGGCTACACCTTC | CASSLEVPNIDGYTF
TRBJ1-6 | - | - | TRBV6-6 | TGTGCCAGCAGTTACTCCGATTCATCCTATAATTCACCCCTCCACTTT | CASSYSDSSYNSPLHF
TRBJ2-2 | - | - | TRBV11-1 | TGTGCCAGCAGCTTAGAGTCACCTGGGGAGCTGTTTTTT | CASSLESPGELFF
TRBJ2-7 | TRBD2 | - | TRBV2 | TGTGCCAGCAGGGATAGCGGGAGGGCCCCCTACGAGCAGTACTTC | CASRDSGRAPYEQYF
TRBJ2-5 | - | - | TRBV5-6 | TGTGCCAGCAGCTTAATCCAGGGGGAGACCCAGTACTTC | CASSLIQGETQYF
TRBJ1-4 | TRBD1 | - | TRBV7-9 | TGTGCCAGCACCTATTCGGACAGGGCGAATGAAAAACTGTTTTTT | CASTYSDRANEKLFF
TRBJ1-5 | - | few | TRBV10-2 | TGCGCCAGCAGTGGAAGGGTTCTCAATCAGCCCCAGCATTTT | CASSGRVLNQPQHF
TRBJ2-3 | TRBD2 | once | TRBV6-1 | TGTGCCAGCAGTGAAGCCCGTGGAGGACTAGCGGGCCCACGGTGGTTAGATACGCAGTATTTT | CASSEARGGLAGPRWLDTQYF
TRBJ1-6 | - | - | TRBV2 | TGTGCCAGCATGGGGGGAGTGCCACCCCTCCACTTT | CASMGGVPPLHF
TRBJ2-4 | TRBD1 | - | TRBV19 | TGTGCCAGCTGTTCTCCAGGGGGTGCAAACATTCAGTACTTC | CASCSPGGANIQYF
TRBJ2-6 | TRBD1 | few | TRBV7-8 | TGTGCCAGCAGCTTAGATCAGGGGGTGCGGGCCAACGTCCTGACTTTC | CASSLDQGVRANVLTF
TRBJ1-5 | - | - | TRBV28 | TGTGCCAGCAGTCCTGGGGGGCCCAGCAATCAGCCCCAGCATTTT | CASSPGGPSNQPQHF